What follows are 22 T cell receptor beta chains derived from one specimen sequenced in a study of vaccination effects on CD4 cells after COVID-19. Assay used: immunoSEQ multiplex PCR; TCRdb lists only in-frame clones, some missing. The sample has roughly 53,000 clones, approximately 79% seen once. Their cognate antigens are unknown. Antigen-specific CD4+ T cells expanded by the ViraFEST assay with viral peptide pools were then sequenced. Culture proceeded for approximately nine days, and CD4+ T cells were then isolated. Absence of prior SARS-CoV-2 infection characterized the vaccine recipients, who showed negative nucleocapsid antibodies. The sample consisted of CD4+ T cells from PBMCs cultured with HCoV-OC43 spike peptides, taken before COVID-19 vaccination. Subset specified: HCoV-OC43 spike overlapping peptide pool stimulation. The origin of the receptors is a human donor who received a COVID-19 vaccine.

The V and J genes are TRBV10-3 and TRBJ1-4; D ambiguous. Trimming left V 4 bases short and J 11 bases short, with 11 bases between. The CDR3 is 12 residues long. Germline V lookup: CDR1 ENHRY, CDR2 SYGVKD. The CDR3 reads CAISGNEDKLFF. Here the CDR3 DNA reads TGTGCCATCAGTGGCAACGAGGACAAACTGTTTTTT.

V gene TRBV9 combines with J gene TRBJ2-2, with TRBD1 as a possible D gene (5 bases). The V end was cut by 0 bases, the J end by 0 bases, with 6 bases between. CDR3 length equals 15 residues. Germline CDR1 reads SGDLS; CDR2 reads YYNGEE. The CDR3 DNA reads TGTGCCAGCAGCGTAGAAGGGGCGAACACCGGGGAGCTGTTTTTT. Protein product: CASSVEGANTGELFF.

CDR3 protein: CASSQTTGGGEKLFF. Here the CDR3 DNA reads TGTGCCAGCAGCCAAACGACAGGGGGTGGCGAAAAACTGTTTTTT. The rearrangement uses TRBV14 and TRBJ1-4; 9 bases line up with TRBD1. Per the germline V gene, CDR1 is SGHDN and CDR2 is FVKESK. The ends lost 2 bases at V and 8 bases at J; junction bases unmatched: 6. The CDR3 is 15 amino acids.

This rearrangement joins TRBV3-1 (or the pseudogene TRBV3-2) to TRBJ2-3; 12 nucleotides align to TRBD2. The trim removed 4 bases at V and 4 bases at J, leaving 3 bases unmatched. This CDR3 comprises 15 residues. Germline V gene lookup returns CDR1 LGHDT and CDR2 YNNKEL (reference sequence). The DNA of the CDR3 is TGTGCCAGCAGCCGGACTAGCGGGGTGGCAGATACGCAGTATTTT. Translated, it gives CASSRTSGVADTQYF.

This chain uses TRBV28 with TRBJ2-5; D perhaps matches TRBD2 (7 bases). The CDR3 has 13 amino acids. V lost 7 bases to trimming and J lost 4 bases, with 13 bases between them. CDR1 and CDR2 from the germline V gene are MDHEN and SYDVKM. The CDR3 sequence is CASKRGGAETQYF. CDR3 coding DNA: TGTGCCAGCAAGAGGGGGGGTGCAGAGACCCAGTACTTC. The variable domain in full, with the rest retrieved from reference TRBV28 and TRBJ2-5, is DVKVTQSSRYLVKRTGEKVFLECVQDMDHENMFWYRQDPGLGLRLIYFSYDVKMKEKGDIPEGYSVSREKKERFSLILESASTNQTSMYLCASKRGGAETQYFGPGTRLLVL.

CDR3 sequence reads: CASSPQGTAGGSPLHF. The CDR3 DNA reads as TGTGCCAGCAGCCCCCAAGGGACCGCCGGGGGTTCACCCCTCCACTTT. The V call is TRBV7-2, the J call TRBJ1-6; weak D call: TRBD1 (5 bases). Germline CDR1 is SGHTA and CDR2 is FQGNSA. Trimming left V 5 bases short and J 9 bases short, with 20 bases between. The CDR3 has 16 amino acids.

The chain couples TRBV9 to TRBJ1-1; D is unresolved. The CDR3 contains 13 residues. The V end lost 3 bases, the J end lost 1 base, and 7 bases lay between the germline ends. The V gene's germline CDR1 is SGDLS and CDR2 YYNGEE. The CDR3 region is CASSGLRNTEAFF. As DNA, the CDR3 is TGTGCCAGCAGCGGACTGAGGAACACTGAAGCTTTCTTT.

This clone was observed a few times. The CDR3 reads CASSQTASGNTIYF. The CDR3 nucleotides read TGCGCCAGCAGCCAGACCGCCTCTGGAAACACCATATATTTT. The chain employs TRBV4-1 and TRBJ1-3; no definite D call. Per germline, CDR1 MGHRA and CDR2 YSYEKL. V lost 3 bases to trimming and J lost 0 bases, with 6 bases between them. This CDR3 comprises 14 residues.

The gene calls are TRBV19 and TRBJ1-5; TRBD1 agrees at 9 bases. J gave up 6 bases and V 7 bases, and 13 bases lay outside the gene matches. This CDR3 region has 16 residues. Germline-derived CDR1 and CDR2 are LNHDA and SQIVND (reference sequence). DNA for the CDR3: TGTGCCAGTAACAACATCGGGACAGGGCAAGGTCAGCCCCAGCATTTT. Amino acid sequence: CASNNIGTGQGQPQHF.

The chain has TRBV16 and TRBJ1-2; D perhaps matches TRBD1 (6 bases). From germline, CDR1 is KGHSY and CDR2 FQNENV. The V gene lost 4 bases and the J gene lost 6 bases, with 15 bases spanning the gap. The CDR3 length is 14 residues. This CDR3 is CASSRTQGRNGYTF. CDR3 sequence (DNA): TGTGCCAGCAGCCGCACACAGGGAAGGAATGGCTACACCTTC. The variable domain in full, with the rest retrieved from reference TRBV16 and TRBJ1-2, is GEEVAQTPKHLVRGEGQKAKLYCAPIKGHSYVFWYQQVLKNEFKFLISFQNENVFDETGMPKERFSAKCLPNSPCSLEIQATKLEDSAVYFCASSRTQGRNGYTFGSGTRLTVV.

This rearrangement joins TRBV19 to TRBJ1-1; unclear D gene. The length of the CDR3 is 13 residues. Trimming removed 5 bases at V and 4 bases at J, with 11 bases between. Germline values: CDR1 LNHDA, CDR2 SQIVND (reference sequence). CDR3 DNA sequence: TGTGCCAGTAGTCCTTTAATCTCCACTGAAGCTTTCTTT. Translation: CASSPLISTEAFF. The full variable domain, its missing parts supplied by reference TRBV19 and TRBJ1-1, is DGGITQSPKYLFRKEGQNVTLSCEQNLNHDAMYWYRQDPGQGLRLIYYSQIVNDFQKGDIAEGYSVSREKKESFPLTVTSAQKNPTAFYLCASSPLISTEAFFGQGTRLTVV.

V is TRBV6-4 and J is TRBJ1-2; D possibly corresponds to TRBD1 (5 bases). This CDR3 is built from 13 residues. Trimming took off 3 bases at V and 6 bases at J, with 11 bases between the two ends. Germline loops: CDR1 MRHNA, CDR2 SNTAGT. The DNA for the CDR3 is TGTGCCAGCAGTGATCGGGGGTACGATGGCTACACCTTC. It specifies CASSDRGYDGYTF.

The CDR3 loop reads CASSWGGQGDTGELFF. As DNA, the CDR3 is TGCGCCAGCAGCTGGGGAGGACAGGGGGATACCGGGGAGCTGTTTTTT. This chain connects TRBV5-1 to TRBJ2-2; 10 bases match TRBD1. This CDR3 has 16 residues. From germline, CDR1 is SGHRS and CDR2 YFSETQ. The trim removed 3 bases at V and 5 bases at J, leaving 7 bases unmatched.

CDR3 nucleotide sequence: TGTGCCAGCAGTCGATCGACAAACTCTGGAAACACCATATATTTT. It is translated as CASSRSTNSGNTIYF. The chain combines TRBV6-6 with TRBJ1-3; D gene ambiguous. The germline CDR1 and CDR2 sequences are MNHNY and SVGAGI (reference sequence). This CDR3 contains 15 residues. V was clipped by 5 bases and J by 0 bases, with 11 bases between them.

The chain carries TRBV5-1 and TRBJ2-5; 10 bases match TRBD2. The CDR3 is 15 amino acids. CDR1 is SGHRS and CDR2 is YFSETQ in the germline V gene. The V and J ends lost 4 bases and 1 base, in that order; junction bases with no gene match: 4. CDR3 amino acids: CASSGLAGVQETQYF. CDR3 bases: TGCGCCAGCAGCGGGCTAGCGGGGGTCCAAGAGACCCAGTACTTC.

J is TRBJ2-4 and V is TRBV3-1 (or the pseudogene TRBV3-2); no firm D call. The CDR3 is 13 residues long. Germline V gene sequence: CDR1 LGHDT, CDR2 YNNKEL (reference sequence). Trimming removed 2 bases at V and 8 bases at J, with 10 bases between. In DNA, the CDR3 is TGTGCCAGCAGCCAAAAGGCCCAGGACATTCAGTACTTC. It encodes CASSQKAQDIQYF.

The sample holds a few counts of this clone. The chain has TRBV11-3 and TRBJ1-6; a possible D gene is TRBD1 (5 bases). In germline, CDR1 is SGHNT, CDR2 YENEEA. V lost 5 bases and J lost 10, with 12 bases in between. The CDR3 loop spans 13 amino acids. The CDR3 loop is CASSLDSGSPLHF. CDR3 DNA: TGTGCCAGCAGCCTCGACAGCGGGTCACCCCTCCACTTT.

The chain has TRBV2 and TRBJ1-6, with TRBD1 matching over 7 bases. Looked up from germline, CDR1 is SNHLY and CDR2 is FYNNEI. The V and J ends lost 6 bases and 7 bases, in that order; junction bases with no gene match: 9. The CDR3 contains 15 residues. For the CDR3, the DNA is TGTGCCAGCAGACCCTCGACAGGGTTCAATTCACCCCTCCACTTT. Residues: CASRPSTGFNSPLHF. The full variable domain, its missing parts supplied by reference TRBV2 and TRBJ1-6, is EPEVTQTPSHQVTQMGQEVILRCVPISNHLYFYWYRQILGQKVEFLVSFYNNEISEKSEIFDDQFSVERPDGSNFTLKIRSTKLEDSAMYFCASRPSTGFNSPLHFGNGTRLTVT.

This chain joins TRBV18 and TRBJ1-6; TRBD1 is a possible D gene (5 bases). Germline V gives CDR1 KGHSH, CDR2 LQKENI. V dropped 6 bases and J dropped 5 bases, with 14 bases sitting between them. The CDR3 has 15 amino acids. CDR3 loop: CASSDLRDHNSPLHF. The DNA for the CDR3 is TGTGCCAGCTCGGACCTAAGGGACCATAATTCACCCCTCCACTTT.

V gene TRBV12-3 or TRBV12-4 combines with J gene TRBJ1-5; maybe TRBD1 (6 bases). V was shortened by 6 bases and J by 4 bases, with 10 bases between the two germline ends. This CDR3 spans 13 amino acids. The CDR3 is CASSGTKNQPQHF. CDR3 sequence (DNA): TGTGCCAGCAGCGGGACAAAAAATCAGCCCCAGCATTTT.

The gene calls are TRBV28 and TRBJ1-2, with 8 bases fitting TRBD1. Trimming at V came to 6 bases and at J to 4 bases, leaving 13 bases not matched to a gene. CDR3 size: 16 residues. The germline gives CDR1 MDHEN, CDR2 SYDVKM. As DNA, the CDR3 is TGTGCCAGCAGGACAGGGGACAGAAGGTTGGGCTATGGCTACACCTTC. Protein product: CASRTGDRRLGYGYTF.

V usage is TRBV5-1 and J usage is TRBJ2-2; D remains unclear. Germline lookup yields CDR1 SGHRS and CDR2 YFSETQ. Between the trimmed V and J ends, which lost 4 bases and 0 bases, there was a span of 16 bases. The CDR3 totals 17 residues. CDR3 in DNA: TGCGCCAGCAGCCCCCGGGCCACGCCAGCGAACACCGGGGAGCTGTTTTTT. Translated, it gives CASSPRATPANTGELFF.